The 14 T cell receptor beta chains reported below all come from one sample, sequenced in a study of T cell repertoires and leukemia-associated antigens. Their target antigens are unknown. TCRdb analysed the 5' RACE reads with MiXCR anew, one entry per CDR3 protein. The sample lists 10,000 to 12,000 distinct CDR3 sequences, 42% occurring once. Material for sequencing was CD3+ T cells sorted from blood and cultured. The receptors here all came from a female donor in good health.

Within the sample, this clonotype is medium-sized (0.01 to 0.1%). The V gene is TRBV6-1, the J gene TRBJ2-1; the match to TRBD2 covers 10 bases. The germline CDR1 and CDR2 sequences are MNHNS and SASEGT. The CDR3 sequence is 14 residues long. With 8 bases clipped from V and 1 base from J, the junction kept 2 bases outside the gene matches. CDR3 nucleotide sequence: TGTGCCAGCCTTAGCGGGAGGTCCTACAATGAGCAGTTCTTC. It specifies CASLSGRSYNEQFF.

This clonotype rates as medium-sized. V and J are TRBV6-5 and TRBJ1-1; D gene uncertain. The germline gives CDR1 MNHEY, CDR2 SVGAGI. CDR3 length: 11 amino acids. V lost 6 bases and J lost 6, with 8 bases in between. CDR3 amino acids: CASRGLAEAFF. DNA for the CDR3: TGTGCCAGCAGAGGGCTCGCTGAAGCTTTCTTT.

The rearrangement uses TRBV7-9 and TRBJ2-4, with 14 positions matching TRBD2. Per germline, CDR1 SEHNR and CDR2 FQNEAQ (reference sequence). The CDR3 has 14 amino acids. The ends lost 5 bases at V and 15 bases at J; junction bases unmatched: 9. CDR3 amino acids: CASSPPGLAGDPYF. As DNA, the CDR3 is TGTGCCAGCAGCCCCCCGGGACTAGCGGGAGATCCGTACTTC.

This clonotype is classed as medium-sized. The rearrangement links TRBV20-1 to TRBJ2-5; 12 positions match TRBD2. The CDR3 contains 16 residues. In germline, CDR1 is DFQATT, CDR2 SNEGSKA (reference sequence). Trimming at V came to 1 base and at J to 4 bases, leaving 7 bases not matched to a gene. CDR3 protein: CSARAWTSGDGETQYF. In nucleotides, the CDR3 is TGCAGTGCTAGAGCCTGGACTAGCGGGGATGGAGAGACCCAGTACTTC.

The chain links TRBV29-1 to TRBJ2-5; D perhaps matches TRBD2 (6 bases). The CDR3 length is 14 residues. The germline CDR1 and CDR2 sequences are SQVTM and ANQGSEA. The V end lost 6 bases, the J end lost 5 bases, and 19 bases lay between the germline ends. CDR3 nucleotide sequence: TGCAGCGTGCAAATGGGACTCGGAACGGAGACCCAGTACTTC. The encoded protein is CSVQMGLGTETQYF.

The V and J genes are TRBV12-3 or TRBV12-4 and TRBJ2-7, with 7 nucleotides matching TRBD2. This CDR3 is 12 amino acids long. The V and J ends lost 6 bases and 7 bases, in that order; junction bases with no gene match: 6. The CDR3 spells CASSQTGGEQYF. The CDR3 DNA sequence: TGTGCCAGCAGCCAGACGGGGGGTGAGCAGTACTTC.

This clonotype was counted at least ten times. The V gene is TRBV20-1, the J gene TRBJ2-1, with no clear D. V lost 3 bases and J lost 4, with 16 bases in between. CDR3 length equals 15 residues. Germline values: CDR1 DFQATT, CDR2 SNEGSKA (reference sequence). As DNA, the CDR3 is TGCAGTGCTAGTCCCCCAGAGCTGGGTTACAATGAGCAGTTCTTC. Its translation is CSASPPELGYNEQFF.

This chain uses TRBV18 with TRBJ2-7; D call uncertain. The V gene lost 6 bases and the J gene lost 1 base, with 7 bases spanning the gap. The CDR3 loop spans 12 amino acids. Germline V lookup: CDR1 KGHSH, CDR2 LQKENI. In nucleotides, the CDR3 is TGTGCCAGCTCGTATGGGTCCTACGAGCAGTACTTC. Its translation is CASSYGSYEQYF.

The CDR3 here is CASSLNQGQRSPLHF. The CDR3 bases are TGTGCCAGCAGCTTAAATCAGGGCCAGAGGTCACCCCTCCACTTT. The chain is built from TRBV7-8 and TRBJ1-6, with D maybe TRBD1 (5 bases). The CDR3 has 15 amino acids. V gave up 2 bases and J gave up 10 bases, with 15 bases separating them. Germline V gives CDR1 SGHVS, CDR2 FQNEAQ.

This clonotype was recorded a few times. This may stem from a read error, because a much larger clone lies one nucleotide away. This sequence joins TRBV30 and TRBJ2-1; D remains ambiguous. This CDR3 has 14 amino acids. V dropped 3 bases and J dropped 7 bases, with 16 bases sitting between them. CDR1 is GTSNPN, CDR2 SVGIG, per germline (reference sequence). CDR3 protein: CAWSTIRPGNEQFF. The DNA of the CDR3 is TGTGCCTGGAGCACCATACGCCCCGGGAATGAGCAGTTCTTC.

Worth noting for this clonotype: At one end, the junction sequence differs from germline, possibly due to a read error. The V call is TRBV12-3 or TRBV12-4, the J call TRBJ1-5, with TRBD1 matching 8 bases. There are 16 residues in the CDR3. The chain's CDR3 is CARSYTGTGAHQPQHF. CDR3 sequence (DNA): TGTGCCCGCAGTTACACCGGGACAGGTGCCCATCAGCCCCAGCATTTT.

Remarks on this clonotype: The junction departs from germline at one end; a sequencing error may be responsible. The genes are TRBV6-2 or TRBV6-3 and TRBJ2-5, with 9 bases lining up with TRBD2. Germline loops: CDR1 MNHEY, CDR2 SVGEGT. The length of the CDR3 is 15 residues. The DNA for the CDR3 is TGTGCCAGCAGTTACCATAGCGGGGGAAGGGAGACCCAGTATTTC. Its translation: CASSYHSGGRETQYF.

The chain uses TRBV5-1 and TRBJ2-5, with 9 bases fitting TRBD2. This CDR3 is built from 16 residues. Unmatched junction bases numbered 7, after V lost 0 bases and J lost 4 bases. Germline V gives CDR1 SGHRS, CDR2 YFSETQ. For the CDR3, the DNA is TGCGCCAGCAGCTTGGTGGTAGCGGGAGCCTCAGAGACCCAGTACTTC. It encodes CASSLVVAGASETQYF.

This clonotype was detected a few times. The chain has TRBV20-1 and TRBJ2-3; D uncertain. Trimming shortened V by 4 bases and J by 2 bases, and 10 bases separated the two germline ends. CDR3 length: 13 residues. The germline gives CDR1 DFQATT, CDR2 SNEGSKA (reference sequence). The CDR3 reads CSAITAITDTQYF. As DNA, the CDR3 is TGCAGTGCTATAACAGCGATCACAGATACGCAGTATTTT.